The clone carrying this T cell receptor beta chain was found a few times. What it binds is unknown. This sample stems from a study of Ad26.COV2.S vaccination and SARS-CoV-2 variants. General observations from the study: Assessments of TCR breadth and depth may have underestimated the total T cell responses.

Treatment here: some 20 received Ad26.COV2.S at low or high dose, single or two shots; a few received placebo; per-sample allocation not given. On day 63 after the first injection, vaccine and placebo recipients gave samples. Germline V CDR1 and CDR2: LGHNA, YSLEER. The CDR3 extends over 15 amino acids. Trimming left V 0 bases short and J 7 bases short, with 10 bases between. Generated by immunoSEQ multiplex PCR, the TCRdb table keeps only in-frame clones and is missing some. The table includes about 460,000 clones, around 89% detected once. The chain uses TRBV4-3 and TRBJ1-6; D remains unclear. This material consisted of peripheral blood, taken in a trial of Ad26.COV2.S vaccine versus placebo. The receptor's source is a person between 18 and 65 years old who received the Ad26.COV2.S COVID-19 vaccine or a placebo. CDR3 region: CASSQDTNSNSPLHF. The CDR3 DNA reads TGCGCCAGCAGCCAAGACACAAATTCCAATTCACCCCTCCACTTT.